Listed below are T cell receptor beta chains from one sample, sequenced in a study of cytomegalovirus exposure and HLA in healthy donors. Produced via immunoSEQ multiplex PCR; TCRdb's table is partial and in-frame only. The sample table sets out about 170,000 clones. The sequenced sample consisted of PBMCs. These TCRs come from a woman in her late teens or twenties in good health and CMV-seropositive. The CDR3 runs from the conserved cysteine through the conserved F or W. Each record gives: D gene, J gene, V gene, CDR3 DNA, CDR3 protein. A D gene is named only where the DNA matches it firmly.

TRBD1 | TRBJ2-4 | TRBV27 | TGTGCCAGCAGTTCCAGGGGGCTTAACATTCAGTACTTC | CASSSRGLNIQYF
TRBD2 | TRBJ2-1 | TRBV9 | TGTGCCAGCAGCGTCAGCGGGAGAATCGATGAGCAGTTCTTC | CASSVSGRIDEQFF
TRBD1 | TRBJ1-2 | TRBV18 | TGTGCCAGCTCCGCCAGAGGACAGGGCGAAGGAGGCTACACCTTC | CASSARGQGEGGYTF
. | TRBJ2-7 | TRBV6-6 | TGTGCCAGCAGTTACTCGCTAGGCGCCTCCTACGAGCAGTACTTC | CASSYSLGASYEQYF
. | TRBJ2-1 | TRBV29-1 | TGCAGCGTTGAAGGTCAGGGGGGCACTGAGCAGTTCTTC | CSVEGQGGTEQFF
TRBD2 | TRBJ2-7 | TRBV6-5 | TGTGCCAGCAGTTTTGCTAGCGGGAGCTCCTACGAGCAGTACTTC | CASSFASGSSYEQYF
. | TRBJ1-4 | TRBV30 | TGTGCCTGGAGCCCCCCCGTTGGGGGGGAAAAACTGTTTTTT | CAWSPPVGGEKLFF
TRBD1 | TRBJ1-1 | TRBV30 | TGTGCCTGGACTAGACAGGGGAGTTCGATGCGGGTCGTCCTAGTCTCTGAAGCTTTCTTT | CAWTRQGSSMRVVLVSEAFF
TRBD2 | TRBJ2-7 | TRBV7-2 | TGTGCCAGCAGCTTACTAGCGGGCGCCTACGAGCAGTACTTC | CASSLLAGAYEQYF
TRBD1 | TRBJ1-1 | TRBV5-1 | TGCGCCAGCGGAACCCCCGGGACAGACCACACTGAAGCTTTCTTT | CASGTPGTDHTEAFF
TRBD2 | TRBJ2-3 | TRBV6-4 | TGTGCCAGCAGTGATTCCGGGACTAGCGGGACAGATACGCAGTATTTT | CASSDSGTSGTDTQYF
. | TRBJ2-7 | TRBV5-6 | TGTGCCAGCAGCTTGGGAAGGGAGTTTGGCTACGAGCAGTACTTC | CASSLGREFGYEQYF
. | TRBJ2-7 | TRBV12-1 | TGTGCCAGCAGCCAGCGCGGGCGCTCCTACGAGCAGTACTTC | CASSQRGRSYEQYF
TRBD1 | TRBJ1-1 | TRBV4-3 | TGCGCCAGCAGCCAAGCGGAGGGGGCGAACACTGAAGCTTTCTTT | CASSQAEGANTEAFF
. | TRBJ2-2 | TRBV4-2 | TGTGCCAGCAGCCAAGATGGGCTAGCGTACACCGGGGAGCTGTTTTTT | CASSQDGLAYTGELFF
TRBD2 | TRBJ2-7 | TRBV6-6 | TGTGCCAGCAGTTACTCCGGGACTAGGAATTCCTACGAGCAGTACTTC | CASSYSGTRNSYEQYF
. | TRBJ2-2 | TRBV5-1 | TGCGCCAGCAGCTCCCAGAGGTCTGGGGAGCTGTTTTTT | CASSSQRSGELFF
TRBD1 | TRBJ1-2 | TRBV19 | TGTGCCAGTAATCGACAGGGCTTTAACTATGGCTACACCTTC | CASNRQGFNYGYTF
. | TRBJ2-1 | TRBV4-1 | TGCGCCAGCAGCCAAGAAACGAGCGATGAGCAGTTCTTC | CASSQETSDEQFF
. | TRBJ2-7 | TRBV4-3 | TGCGCCAGCAGCCCTTTCTACAGGGTTGAACCCTACGAGCAGTACTTC | CASSPFYRVEPYEQYF
. | TRBJ2-3 | TRBV6-1 | TGTGCCAGCACCCCACCGGGAGCCACAGATACGCAGTATTTT | CASTPPGATDTQYF